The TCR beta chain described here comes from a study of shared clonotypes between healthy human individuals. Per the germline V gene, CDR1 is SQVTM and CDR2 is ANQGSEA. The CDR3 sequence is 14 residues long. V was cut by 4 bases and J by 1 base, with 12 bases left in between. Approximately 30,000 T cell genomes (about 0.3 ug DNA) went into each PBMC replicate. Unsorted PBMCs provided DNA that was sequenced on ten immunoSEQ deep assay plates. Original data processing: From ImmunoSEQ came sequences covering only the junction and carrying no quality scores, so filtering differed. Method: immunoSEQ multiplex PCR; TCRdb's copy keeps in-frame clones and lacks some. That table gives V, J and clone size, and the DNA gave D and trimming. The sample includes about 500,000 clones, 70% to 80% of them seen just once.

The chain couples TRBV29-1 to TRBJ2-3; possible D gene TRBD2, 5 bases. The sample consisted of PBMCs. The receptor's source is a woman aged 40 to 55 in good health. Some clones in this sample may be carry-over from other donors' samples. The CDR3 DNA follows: TGCAGCGTTGGGGCTGTCGGGGGCACAGATACGCAGTATTTT. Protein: CSVGAVGGTDTQYF.